This T cell receptor (beta chain) was profiled in a study of blood T cell repertoires in COVID-19. The CDR3 length is 13 residues. Germline values: CDR1 SNHLY, CDR2 FYNNEI. V was pared by 5 bases and J by 7 bases, with 15 bases between. Only in-frame clones appear in the TCRdb table, and some are missing; sequencing was by immunoSEQ multiplex PCR. The repertoire holds 75,000 to 100,000 clones, with approximately 87% as singletons. The clonotype comes from a human donor in a cohort sampled during active COVID-19. The V call is TRBV2, the J call TRBJ2-7; the D gene is possibly TRBD2 (5 bases). The sample taken for sequencing was peripheral blood. This CDR3 is CASSYRAPGEQYF. CDR3 in DNA: TGTGCCAGCAGTTACCGGGCCCCGGGGGAGCAGTACTTC.